The 15 T cell receptor beta chains given below trace back to one sample, sequenced in a study of blood T cell repertoires in COVID-19. Assay used: immunoSEQ multiplex PCR; TCRdb lists only in-frame clones, some missing. Among about 160,000 clones listed, 70% to 85% were seen once. The sequenced material came from peripheral blood. The receptors stem from a woman between 40 and 55 years old with COVID-19, enrolled during active disease.

The chain employs TRBV5-1 and TRBJ1-1; a possible D gene is TRBD1 (5 bases). V lost 0 bases to trimming and J lost 2 bases, with 14 bases between them. The CDR3 has 16 residues. Germline CDR1 and CDR2: SGHRS and YFSETQ. For the CDR3, the DNA is TGCGCCAGCAGCTTGGGGCGAACAGGACCCAACACTGAAGCTTTCTTT. Its protein product is CASSLGRTGPNTEAFF.

This clone has just one count. The chain couples TRBV6-5 to TRBJ1-2, with unresolved D. Germline assignment: CDR1 MNHEY and CDR2 SVGAGI. This CDR3 is 13 amino acids long. V was cut by 5 bases and J by 5 bases, with 12 bases left in between. The CDR3 reads CASSRRLFYGYTF. As DNA, the CDR3 is TGTGCCAGCAGTCGGAGGTTGTTTTATGGCTACACCTTC.

This chain connects TRBV27 to TRBJ1-4; D uncertain. The CDR3 loop spans 14 amino acids. Trimming cost V 5 bases and J 4 bases, with 11 bases left between them. Germline CDR1 reads MNHEY; CDR2 reads SMNVEV (reference sequence). The CDR3 here is CASSPSGFNEKLFF. The CDR3 DNA reads TGTGCCAGCAGTCCTTCGGGGTTTAATGAAAAACTGTTTTTT.

This clone has more than one count but fewer than ten. The chain has TRBV9 and TRBJ1-1, with 9 bases that match TRBD1. CDR1 and CDR2 (germline): SGDLS, YYNGEE. The CDR3 is 16 amino acids. With V trimmed by 7 bases and J by 0 bases, 10 bases remained unmatched. The CDR3 DNA sequence: TGTGCCAGCGCAGCGAGCACAGGGGGCCTGAACACTGAAGCTTTCTTT. This gives the protein CASAASTGGLNTEAFF.

V usage is TRBV5-1 and J usage is TRBJ2-5; 7 positions match TRBD2. The germline V gene has CDR1 SGHRS and CDR2 YFSETQ. Trimming cost V 7 bases and J 5 bases; bases outside gene matches: 5. This CDR3 contains 12 residues. The CDR3 loop reads CASSTGGETQYF. CDR3 in DNA: TGCGCCAGCTCAACCGGGGGGGAGACCCAGTACTTC.

The chain couples TRBV7-9 to TRBJ2-7; no definite D call. The V and J ends lost 1 base and 6 bases respectively, with 10 bases between them. CDR1 and CDR2 from the germline V gene are SEHNR and FQNEAQ (reference sequence). This CDR3 is built from 13 residues. The CDR3, as DNA: TGTGCCAGCAGCTTAGTTACAGCATCCGAGCAGTACTTC. Translation: CASSLVTASEQYF.

In its sample, this clone was seen once. The genes are TRBV28 and TRBJ2-7, with no clear D. Germline assignment: CDR1 MDHEN and CDR2 SYDVKM. CDR3 length equals 15 residues. V gave up 6 bases and J gave up 0 bases, with 15 bases separating them. Written as DNA, the CDR3 is TGTGCCAGCAGATCCCTAAGTGGTTACTCCTACGAGCAGTACTTC. Its translation: CASRSLSGYSYEQYF.

The chain links TRBV15 to TRBJ2-7; TRBD2 is a possible D gene (7 bases). CDR1 is LNHNV and CDR2 is YYDKDF in the germline V gene (reference sequence). The germline V and J ends were trimmed by 2 bases and 9 bases, with 11 bases remaining between them. This CDR3 has 12 amino acids. CDR3 bases: TGTGCCACCAGCAGAACAAGGGGGGGGCAGTACTTC. Its protein product is CATSRTRGGQYF.

The genes are TRBV19 and TRBJ2-1; TRBD1 is a possible D gene (5 bases). V shed 5 bases and J shed 0 bases, with 14 bases lying between them. The CDR3 is 16 amino acids. CDR1 and CDR2 from the germline V gene are LNHDA and SQIVND (reference sequence). The CDR3 DNA reads as TGTGCCAGTAGTCCACACGACAGTAGCTCCTACAATGAGCAGTTCTTC. Protein: CASSPHDSSSYNEQFF.

The rearrangement links TRBV9 to TRBJ2-1; 7 bases are shared with TRBD2. CDR1 and CDR2 from the germline V gene are SGDLS and YYNGEE. The V segment lost 3 bases and the J segment 0 bases; nucleotides outside the gene matches: 9. This CDR3 spans 17 amino acids. The chain's CDR3 is CASSAEGLPGSYNEQFF. DNA for the CDR3: TGTGCCAGCAGCGCCGAGGGACTACCAGGCTCCTACAATGAGCAGTTCTTC.

The chain is built from TRBV14 and TRBJ1-1; TRBD1 might be the D (6 bases). V was clipped by 4 bases and J by 0 bases, with 12 bases between them. Germline CDR1 is SGHDN and CDR2 is FVKESK. The CDR3 has 15 amino acids. The CDR3 reads CASSPYRAVNTEAFF. The CDR3 DNA reads as TGTGCCAGCAGCCCCTACAGGGCAGTGAACACTGAAGCTTTCTTT.

The CDR3: CASSGTGYEQYF. The CDR3 nucleotides read TGTGCCAGCAGTGGGACAGGCTACGAGCAGTACTTC. The chain links TRBV25-1 to TRBJ2-7, with TRBD1 identical over 7 bases. V shed 4 bases, J shed 3 bases, and the junction held 0 bases outside the gene matches. Germline CDR1 is MGHDK and CDR2 is SYGVNS. The CDR3 totals 12 residues.

The CDR3 DNA is TGTGCCAGCAGACCCGTGATAGGGAGTCACAATGAGCAGTTCTTC. Its protein product is CASRPVIGSHNEQFF. V and J are TRBV27 and TRBJ2-1; weak D call: TRBD2 (5 bases). The CDR3 has 15 residues. Trimming removed 6 bases at V and 5 bases at J, with 17 bases between. In germline, CDR1 is MNHEY, CDR2 SMNVEV (reference sequence).

The chain uses TRBV19 and TRBJ2-1; the D gene is possibly TRBD2 (6 bases). Per germline, CDR1 LNHDA and CDR2 SQIVND (reference sequence). There are 15 residues in the CDR3. Trimming took 4 bases from V and 3 from J, leaving 13 bases between them. The CDR3: CASSRSWGDYNEQFF. CDR3 sequence (DNA): TGTGCCAGTAGTAGAAGCTGGGGGGACTACAATGAGCAGTTCTTC.

In its sample, this clone was seen a few times. The gene calls are TRBV5-1 and TRBJ2-7; 9 bases match TRBD2. J lost 2 bases, V lost 1 base, and 4 bases had no gene match. CDR3 size: 15 residues. Germline V CDR1 and CDR2: SGHRS, YFSETQ. In DNA form, the CDR3 reads TGCGCCAGCAGCTTGATTAGCGGGAGTCCCTACGAGCAGTACTTC. Translation: CASSLISGSPYEQYF.